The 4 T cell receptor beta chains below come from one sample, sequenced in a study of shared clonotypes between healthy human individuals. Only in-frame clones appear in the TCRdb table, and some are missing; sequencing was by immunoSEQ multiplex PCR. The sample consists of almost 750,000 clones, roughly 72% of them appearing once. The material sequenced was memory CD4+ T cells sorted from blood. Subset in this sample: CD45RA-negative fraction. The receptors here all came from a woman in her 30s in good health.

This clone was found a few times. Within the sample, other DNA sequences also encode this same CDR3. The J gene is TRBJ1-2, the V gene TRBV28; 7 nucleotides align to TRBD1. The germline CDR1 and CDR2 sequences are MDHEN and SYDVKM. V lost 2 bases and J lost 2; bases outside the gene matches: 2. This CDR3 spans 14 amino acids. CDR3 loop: CASSLVQGNYGYTF. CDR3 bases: TGTGCCAGCAGTTTAGTACAGGGGAACTATGGCTACACCTTC.

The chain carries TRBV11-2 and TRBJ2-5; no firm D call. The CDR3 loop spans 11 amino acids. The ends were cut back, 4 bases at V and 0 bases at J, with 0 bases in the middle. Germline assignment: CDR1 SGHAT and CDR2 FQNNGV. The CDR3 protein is CASSYQETQYF. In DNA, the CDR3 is TGTGCCAGCAGCTACCAAGAGACCCAGTACTTC.

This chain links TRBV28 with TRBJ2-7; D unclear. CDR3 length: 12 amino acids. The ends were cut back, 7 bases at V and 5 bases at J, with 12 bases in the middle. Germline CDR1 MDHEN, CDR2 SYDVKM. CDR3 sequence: CASKFDTNEQYF. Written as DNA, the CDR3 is TGTGCCAGCAAATTCGACACCAACGAGCAGTACTTC.

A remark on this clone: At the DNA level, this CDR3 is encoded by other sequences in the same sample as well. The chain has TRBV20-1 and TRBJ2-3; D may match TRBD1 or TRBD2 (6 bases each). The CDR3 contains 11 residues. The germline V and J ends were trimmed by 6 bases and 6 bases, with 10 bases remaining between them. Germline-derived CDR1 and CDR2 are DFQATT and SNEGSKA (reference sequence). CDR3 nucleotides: TGCAGTGCCGGAGGGGGGGATACGCAGTATTTT. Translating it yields CSAGGGDTQYF.